What follows are 24 T cell receptor beta chains derived from one specimen sequenced in a study of beta chain features in type 1 diabetes. Broader study findings: There was a moderate but significant shortening of TCRB CDR3s in all four CD4+ subsets of Type 1 diabetes patients.

Reverse transcription of all isolated RNA meant that expressed TCRB transcripts were sequenced. Repertoires were generated with immunoSEQ multiplex PCR, while TCRdb's copy carries only in-frame clones and drops some. The sample contains more than 550,000 clones, over 13% of which appear only once. No antigen has been identified for these receptors. Source material: naive CD4+ T cells from blood. The origin of the receptors is a man between 18 and 35 years old with type 1 diabetes.

V gene TRBV6-5 combines with J gene TRBJ1-4; D is uncertain. The CDR3 has 13 amino acids. From germline, CDR1 is MNHEY and CDR2 SVGAGI. V dropped 6 bases and J dropped 6 bases, with 11 bases sitting between them. The CDR3 sequence: CASSPNAYEKLFF. The CDR3, as DNA: TGTGCCAGCAGCCCCAATGCGTATGAAAAACTGTTTTTT.

This clone was found a few times. CDR3 bases: TGTGCCTCCCACCCCCAGACAGGAGAGGGAGAGACCCAGTACTTC. Translating gives CASHPQTGEGETQYF. The rearrangement joins TRBV30 to TRBJ2-5, with a tentative D call TRBD1 (6 bases). V shed 7 bases and J shed 4 bases, with 22 bases lying between them. The CDR3 length is 15 residues. Germline CDR1 and CDR2: GTSNPN and SVGIG (reference sequence).

This clone was observed a handful of times. CDR3 in DNA: TGTGCCAGCAGTCCCCTGGACAGGGTCGGGTACAATGAGCAGTTCTTC. It yields the protein CASSPLDRVGYNEQFF. The chain combines TRBV28 with TRBJ2-1, with 8 bases identical to TRBD1. Germline assignment: CDR1 MDHEN and CDR2 SYDVKM. The CDR3 spans 16 residues. V shed 5 bases, J shed 4 bases, and the junction held 10 bases outside the gene matches.

Of note for this clone: At one of its ends the junction is not consistent with the germline gene, which may arise from a read error. The V gene is TRBV6-4, the J gene TRBJ1-1; TRBD1 matches 7 bases. The CDR3 is 16 residues long. Germline V gene data show CDR1 as MRHNA and CDR2 as SNTAGT. The CDR3: CASSNSLTGLNTEAFF. The DNA of the CDR3 is TGTGCCAGCAGTAACTCCCTGACAGGGTTGAACACTGAAGCTTTCTTT.

This chain connects TRBV25-1 to TRBJ1-4; D perhaps matches TRBD1 (6 bases). Deletions cut 6 bases from V and 7 bases from J, with 15 bases between. The germline CDR1 and CDR2 sequences are MGHDK and SYGVNS. This CDR3 has 14 amino acids. The CDR3 nucleotides are TGTGCCAGCAGATCACAGGGAGGTCGTGAAAAACTGTTTTTT. It specifies CASRSQGGREKLFF. Full variable domain (outside the CDR3, taken from reference TRBV25-1 and TRBJ1-4): EADIYQTPRYLVIGTGKKITLECSQTMGHDKMYWYQQDPGMELHLIHYSYGVNSTEKGDLSSESTVSRIRTEHFPLTLESARPSHTSQYLCASRSQGGREKLFFGSGTQLSVL.

The V and J genes are TRBV30 and TRBJ2-5; TRBD1 matches at 7 bases. Trimming at V came to 3 bases and at J to 5 bases, leaving 6 bases not matched to a gene. The CDR3 totals 13 residues. Germline assignment: CDR1 GTSNPN and CDR2 SVGIG (reference sequence). The CDR3 DNA is TGTGCCTGGAGGAAGACAGGGATCGAGACCCAGTACTTC. It is translated as CAWRKTGIETQYF.

The chain employs TRBV5-1 and TRBJ1-1, with TRBD1 identical over 8 bases. The V and J ends lost 7 bases and 8 bases, in that order; junction bases with no gene match: 16. The CDR3 loop spans 15 amino acids. Germline V gene lookup returns CDR1 SGHRS and CDR2 YFSETQ. The CDR3 DNA follows: TGCGCCAGCCGTGACCTCTCGACAGGGGCGACGGAAGCTTTCTTT. It specifies CASRDLSTGATEAFF.

In this sample, this clone turned up a few times. The genes are TRBV18 and TRBJ1-1; TRBD1 might be the D (6 bases). Germline CDR1 reads KGHSH; CDR2 reads LQKENI. V lost 3 bases and J lost 0, with 14 bases in between. There are 16 residues in the CDR3. The DNA for the CDR3 is TGTGCCAGCTCACCGGGTCAGGGGCGGCTGAACACTGAAGCTTTCTTT. Encoded protein: CASSPGQGRLNTEAFF. Combining the CDR3 with reference TRBV18 and TRBJ1-1 gives the whole variable domain NAGVMQNPRHLVRRRGQEARLRCSPMKGHSHVYWYRQLPEEGLKFMVYLQKENIIDESGMPKERFSAEFPKEGPSILRIQQVVRGDSAAYFCASSPGQGRLNTEAFFGQGTRLTVV.

A few counts support this clone. This sequence joins TRBV4-3 and TRBJ2-1; D is possibly TRBD2 (6 bases). From germline, CDR1 is LGHNA and CDR2 YSLEER. The CDR3 spans 17 residues. V was clipped by 2 bases and J by 0 bases, with 14 bases between them. The CDR3 nucleotides read TGCGCCAGCAGCCAAAATCCGGAGGGAAGCTCCTACAATGAGCAGTTCTTC. Translation: CASSQNPEGSSYNEQFF.

The genes are TRBV30 and TRBJ2-5, with 8 bases aligning to TRBD2. Germline values: CDR1 GTSNPN, CDR2 SVGIG (reference sequence). The V segment lost 2 bases and the J segment 1 base; nucleotides outside the gene matches: 12. CDR3 length: 17 residues. This CDR3 reads CAWSQAGEGRGQETQYF. CDR3 in DNA: TGTGCCTGGAGTCAAGCGGGAGAGGGTAGAGGCCAAGAGACCCAGTACTTC.

The chain is built from TRBV6-1 and TRBJ2-3; the match to TRBD2 covers 10 bases. The CDR3 is 14 residues long. V lost 6 bases and J lost 3; bases outside the gene matches: 3. The germline V gene has CDR1 MNHNS and CDR2 SASEGT. The CDR3 sequence: CASSRTSGTDTQYF. The DNA for the CDR3 is TGTGCCAGCAGCCGGACTAGCGGAACAGATACGCAGTATTTT.

The table lists this clone with a few counts. Written as DNA, the CDR3 is TGTGCCTGGAGTCCCGGGACTAAAGAGACCCAGTACTTC. This translates into CAWSPGTKETQYF. V and J are TRBV30 and TRBJ2-5, with TRBD2 matching over 7 bases. After removal of 2 bases from V and 3 bases from J, the junction contained 3 bases not matched to a gene. From germline, CDR1 is GTSNPN and CDR2 SVGIG (reference sequence). CDR3 length equals 13 residues.

The V gene is TRBV2, the J gene TRBJ1-1; D unresolved. With 5 bases removed from V and 1 base from J, the gap between germline ends came to 5 bases. The germline CDR1 and CDR2 sequences are SNHLY and FYNNEI. This CDR3 is built from 12 residues. As DNA, the CDR3 is TGTGCCAGCAGTTACAGGAACACTGAAGCTTTCTTT. Its protein product is CASSYRNTEAFF.

The chain combines TRBV7-6 with TRBJ2-4; TRBD1 is a possible D gene (5 bases). The CDR3 loop spans 19 amino acids. CDR1 and CDR2 (germline): SGHVS, FNYEAQ. The germline V and J ends were trimmed by 1 base and 0 bases, with 19 bases remaining between them. CDR3 bases: TGTGCCAGCAGCTTAGGAACAGCGCGACAGACTCTAGCCAAAAACATTCAGTACTTC. This sequence encodes CASSLGTARQTLAKNIQYF.

This clone was seen a few times. J is TRBJ1-5 and V is TRBV7-2; no clear D. The V gene lost 2 bases and the J gene lost 3 bases, with 8 bases spanning the gap. The CDR3 has 14 residues. The V gene's germline CDR1 is SGHTA and CDR2 FQGNSA. CDR3 nucleotides: TGTGCCAGCAGCTTACGAAGGGACAATCAGCCCCAGCATTTT. Protein sequence: CASSLRRDNQPQHF.

This clone was picked up a small number of times. V and J are TRBV30 and TRBJ2-2; tentatively, D is TRBD1 (6 bases). The germline gives CDR1 GTSNPN, CDR2 SVGIG (reference sequence). Trimming shortened V by 2 bases and J by 6 bases, and 13 bases separated the two germline ends. CDR3 length equals 14 residues. The DNA for the CDR3 is TGTGCCTGGAGTACGACAACAGGGCCCGGGGAGCTGTTTTTT. It encodes CAWSTTTGPGELFF.

This chain's CDR3 is CAWSGEPLGNQPQHF. The CDR3 DNA is TGTGCCTGGAGTGGAGAACCTCTTGGCAATCAGCCCCAGCATTTT. This chain connects TRBV30 to TRBJ1-5, with D uncertain. Trimming shortened V by 1 base and J by 2 bases, and 12 bases separated the two germline ends. Germline CDR1 reads GTSNPN; CDR2 reads SVGIG (reference sequence). This CDR3 has 15 amino acids.

This clone showed up just a few times. This chain joins TRBV7-9 and TRBJ2-1, with TRBD2 identical over 10 bases. The germline V gene encodes CDR1 SEHNR and CDR2 FQNEAQ (reference sequence). V shed 2 bases, J shed 7 bases, and the junction held 5 bases outside the gene matches. There are 15 residues in the CDR3. CDR3 sequence (DNA): TGTGCCAGCAGCTTACTAGCGGGGGTGTGGAATGAGCAGTTCTTC. Residues: CASSLLAGVWNEQFF.

V and J are TRBV30 and TRBJ2-3, with D perhaps assigned TRBD1 or TRBD2 (6 bases each). CDR3 length equals 14 residues. Germline-derived CDR1 and CDR2 are GTSNPN and SVGIG (reference sequence). V gave up 1 base and J gave up 2 bases, with 10 bases separating them. CDR3 sequence reads: CAWSEGGITDTQYF. CDR3 sequence (DNA): TGTGCCTGGAGTGAGGGGGGAATCACAGATACGCAGTATTTT.

This clone was observed a few times. The rearrangement uses TRBV18 and TRBJ2-7, with TRBD2 matching over 11 bases. V dropped 6 bases and J dropped 4; count of bases not matched to a gene: 5. The germline CDR1 and CDR2 sequences are KGHSH and LQKENI. The length of the CDR3 is 14 residues. CDR3 protein: CASSPTSGKYEQYF. The CDR3 coding sequence is TGTGCCAGCTCGCCGACTAGCGGGAAATACGAGCAGTACTTC.

The chain links TRBV2 to TRBJ1-2, with no clear D. CDR1 is SNHLY and CDR2 is FYNNEI in the germline V gene. V lost 5 bases and J lost 2, with 9 bases in between. The CDR3 has 13 amino acids. The CDR3 DNA is TGTGCCAGCAGTCCCGACGGGAACTATGGCTACACCTTC. Translation gives CASSPDGNYGYTF.

The J gene is TRBJ1-4, the V gene TRBV30; the match to TRBD1 covers 7 bases. The CDR3 is 12 amino acids. J lost 6 bases, V lost 7 bases, and 5 bases had no gene match. CDR1 is GTSNPN and CDR2 is SVGIG in the germline V gene (reference sequence). The CDR3 protein is CASQGGDEKLFF. For the CDR3, the DNA is TGTGCCTCGCAGGGGGGTGATGAAAAACTGTTTTTT.

This chain links TRBV5-1 with TRBJ2-7; 9 positions agree with TRBD1. The CDR3 length is 15 residues. CDR1 SGHRS and CDR2 YFSETQ come from the germline V gene. With V trimmed by 3 bases and J by 2 bases, 6 bases remained unmatched. CDR3 bases: TGCGCCAGCAGCTGGGAAAGGACAGGGGCCTACGAGCAGTACTTC. Protein sequence: CASSWERTGAYEQYF. Together with reference TRBV5-1 and TRBJ2-7, the CDR3 gives the full variable domain: KAGVTQTPRYLIKTRGQQVTLSCSPISGHRSVSWYQQTPGQGLQFLFEYFSETQRNKGNFPGRFSGRQFSNSRSEMNVSTLELGDSALYLCASSWERTGAYEQYFGPGTRLTVT.

The chain has TRBV10-3 and TRBJ1-1, with 11 nucleotides matching TRBD1. The germline CDR1 and CDR2 sequences are ENHRY and SYGVKD. This CDR3 region has 17 residues. J lost 1 base, V lost 2 bases, and 6 bases had no gene match. The CDR3 DNA reads as TGTGCCATCAGTGAGAGGGACAGGGGGATCACGAACACTGAAGCTTTCTTT. It is translated as CAISERDRGITNTEAFF.